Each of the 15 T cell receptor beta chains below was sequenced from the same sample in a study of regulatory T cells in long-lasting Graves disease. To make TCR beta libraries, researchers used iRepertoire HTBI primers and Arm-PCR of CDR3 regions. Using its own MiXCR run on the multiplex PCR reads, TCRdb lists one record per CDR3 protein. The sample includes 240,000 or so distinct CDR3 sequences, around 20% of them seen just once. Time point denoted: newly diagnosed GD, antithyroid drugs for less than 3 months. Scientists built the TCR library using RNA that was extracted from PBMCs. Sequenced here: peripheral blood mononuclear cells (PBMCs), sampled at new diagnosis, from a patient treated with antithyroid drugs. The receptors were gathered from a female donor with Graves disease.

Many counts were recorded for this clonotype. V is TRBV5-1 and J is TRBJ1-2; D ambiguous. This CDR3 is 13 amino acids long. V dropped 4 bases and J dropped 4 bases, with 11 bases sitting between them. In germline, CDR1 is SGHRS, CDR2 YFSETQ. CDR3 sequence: CASSQGFTYGYTF. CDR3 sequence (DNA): TGCGCCAGCAGCCAAGGGTTTACCTATGGCTACACCTTC.

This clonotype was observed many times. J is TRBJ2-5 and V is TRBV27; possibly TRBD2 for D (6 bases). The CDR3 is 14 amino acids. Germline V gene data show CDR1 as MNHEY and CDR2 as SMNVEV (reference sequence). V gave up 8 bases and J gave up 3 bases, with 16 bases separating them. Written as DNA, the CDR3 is TGTGCCAGCTCCCCGAGGAGGGGAAAAGAGACCCAGTACTTC. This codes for CASSPRRGKETQYF.

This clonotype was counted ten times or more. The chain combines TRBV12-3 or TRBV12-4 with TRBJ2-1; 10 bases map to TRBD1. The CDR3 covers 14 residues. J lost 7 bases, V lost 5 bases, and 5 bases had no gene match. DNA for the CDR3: TGTGCCAGCAGTAACCGGGACAGGGGAAATGAGCAGTTCTTC. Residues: CASSNRDRGNEQFF.

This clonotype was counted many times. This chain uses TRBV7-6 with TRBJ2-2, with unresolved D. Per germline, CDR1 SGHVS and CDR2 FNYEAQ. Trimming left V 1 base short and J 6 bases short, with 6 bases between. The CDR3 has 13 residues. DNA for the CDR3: TGTGCCAGCAGCTTAGTCGCAGCCGGGGAGCTGTTTTTT. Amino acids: CASSLVAAGELFF. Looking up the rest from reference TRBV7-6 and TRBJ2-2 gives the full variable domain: GAGVSQSPRYKVTKRGQDVALRCDPISGHVSLYWYRQALGQGPEFLTYFNYEAQQDKSGLPNDRFSAERPEGSISTLTIQRTEQRDSAMYRCASSLVAAGELFFGEGSRLTVL.

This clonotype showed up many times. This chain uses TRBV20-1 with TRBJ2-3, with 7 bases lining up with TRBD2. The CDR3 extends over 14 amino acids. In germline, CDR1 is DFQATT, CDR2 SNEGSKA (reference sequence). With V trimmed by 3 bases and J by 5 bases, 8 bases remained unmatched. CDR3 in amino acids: CSASGLADLDTQYF. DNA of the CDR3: TGCAGTGCTAGTGGGCTAGCGGACTTAGATACGCAGTATTTT.

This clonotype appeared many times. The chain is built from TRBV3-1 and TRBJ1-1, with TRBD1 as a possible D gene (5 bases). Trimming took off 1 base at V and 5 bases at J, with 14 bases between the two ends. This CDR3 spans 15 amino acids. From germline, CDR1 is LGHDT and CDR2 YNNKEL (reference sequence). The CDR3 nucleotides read TGTGCCAGCAGCCAAGGTTATAGGGGCTGGACTGAAGCTTTCTTT. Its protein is CASSQGYRGWTEAFF.

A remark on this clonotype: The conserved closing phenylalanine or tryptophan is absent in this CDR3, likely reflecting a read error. The CDR3 here is CASSRLGETQYL. CDR3 DNA: TGTGCCAGCAGCCGACTAGGGGAGACCCAGTACCTC. The chain carries TRBV6-1 and TRBJ2-5, with TRBD2 as a possible D gene (6 bases). Trimming cost V 6 bases and J 5 bases, with 10 bases left between them. Germline V CDR1 and CDR2: MNHNS, SASEGT. The length of the CDR3 is 12 residues.

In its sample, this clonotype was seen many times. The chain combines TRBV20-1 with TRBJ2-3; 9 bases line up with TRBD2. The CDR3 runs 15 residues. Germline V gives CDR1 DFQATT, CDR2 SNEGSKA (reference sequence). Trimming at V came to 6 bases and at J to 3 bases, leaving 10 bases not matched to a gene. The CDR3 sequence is CSARGGGAETDTQYF. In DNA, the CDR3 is TGCAGTGCCAGGGGCGGGGGGGCTGAGACAGATACGCAGTATTTT.

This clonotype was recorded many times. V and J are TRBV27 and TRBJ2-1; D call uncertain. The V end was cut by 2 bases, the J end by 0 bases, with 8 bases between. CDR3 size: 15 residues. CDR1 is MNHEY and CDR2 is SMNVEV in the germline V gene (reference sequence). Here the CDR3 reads CASSLNAHSYNEQFF. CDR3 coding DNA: TGTGCCAGCAGTTTAAACGCGCACTCCTACAATGAGCAGTTCTTC.

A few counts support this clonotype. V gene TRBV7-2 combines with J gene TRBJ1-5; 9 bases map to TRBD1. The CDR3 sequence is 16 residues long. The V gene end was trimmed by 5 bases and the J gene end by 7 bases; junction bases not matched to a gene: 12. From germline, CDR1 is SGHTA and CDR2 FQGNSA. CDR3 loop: CASSLPADRGRQPQHF. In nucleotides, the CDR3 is TGTGCCAGCAGCCTACCCGCGGACAGGGGACGACAGCCCCAGCATTTT.

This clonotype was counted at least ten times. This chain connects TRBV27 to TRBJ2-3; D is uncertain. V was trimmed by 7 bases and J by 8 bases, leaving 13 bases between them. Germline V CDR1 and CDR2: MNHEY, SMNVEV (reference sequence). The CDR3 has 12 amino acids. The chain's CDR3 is CASKPLQGTQYF. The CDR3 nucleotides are TGTGCCAGCAAACCCCTCCAAGGTACGCAGTATTTT.

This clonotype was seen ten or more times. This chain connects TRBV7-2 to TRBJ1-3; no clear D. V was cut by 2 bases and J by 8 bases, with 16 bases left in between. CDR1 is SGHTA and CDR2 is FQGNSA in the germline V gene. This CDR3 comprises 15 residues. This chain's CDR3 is CASSLSLGQHHTIYF. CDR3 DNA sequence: TGTGCCAGCAGCTTATCCCTAGGCCAGCATCACACCATATATTTT. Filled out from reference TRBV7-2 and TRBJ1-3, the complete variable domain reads GAGVSQSPSNKVTEKGKDVELRCDPISGHTALYWYRQSLGQGLEFLIYFQGNSAPDKSGLPSDRFSAERTGGSVSTLTIQRTQQEDSAVYLCASSLSLGQHHTIYFGEGSWLTVV.

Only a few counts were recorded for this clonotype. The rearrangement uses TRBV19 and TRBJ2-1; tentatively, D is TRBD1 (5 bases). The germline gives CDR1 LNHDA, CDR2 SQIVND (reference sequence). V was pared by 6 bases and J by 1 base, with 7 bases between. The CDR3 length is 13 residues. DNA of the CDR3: TGTGCCAGTAGACAGGTATCCTACAATGAGCAGTTCTTC. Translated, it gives CASRQVSYNEQFF. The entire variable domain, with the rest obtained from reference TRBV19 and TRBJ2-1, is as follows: DGGITQSPKYLFRKEGQNVTLSCEQNLNHDAMYWYRQDPGQGLRLIYYSQIVNDFQKGDIAEGYSVSREKKESFPLTVTSAQKNPTAFYLCASRQVSYNEQFFGPGTRLTVL.

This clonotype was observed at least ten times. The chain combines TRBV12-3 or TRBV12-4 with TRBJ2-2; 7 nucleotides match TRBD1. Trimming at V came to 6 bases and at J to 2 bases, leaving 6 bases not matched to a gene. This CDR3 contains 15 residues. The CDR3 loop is CASRWGTANTGELFF. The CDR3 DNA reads TGTGCCAGCAGATGGGGGACAGCAAACACCGGGGAGCTGTTTTTT.

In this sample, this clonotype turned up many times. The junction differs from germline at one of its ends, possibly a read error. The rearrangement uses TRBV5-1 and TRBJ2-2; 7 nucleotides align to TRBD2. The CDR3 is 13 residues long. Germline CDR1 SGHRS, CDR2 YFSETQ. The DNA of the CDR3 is TGTGCCAGCAGCCTCACTAGCGCCGGGGAGCTGTTTTTT. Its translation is CASSLTSAGELFF.